Listed here are 24 T cell receptor beta chains from one sample, sequenced in a study of OX40 agonist ivuxolimab in advanced cancers. Using immunoSEQ multiplex PCR, the repertoire was profiled, and TCRdb retains in-frame clones only, with some absent. The top ten hold roughly 12% of the sample, which has 25,000 to 35,000 clones, under 85% seen once. Sample: CD4+ or CD8+ T cells sorted from blood, taken in a trial of the OX40 agonist ivuxolimab. All receptors come from an adult with an advanced solid tumor such as melanoma, head and neck, liver or kidney cancer.

The gene calls are TRBV5-4 and TRBJ2-2, with 10 nucleotides matching TRBD2. With V trimmed by 1 base and J by 0 bases, 3 bases remained unmatched. The CDR3 spans 17 residues. Germline loops: CDR1 SGHNT, CDR2 YYREEE (reference sequence). CDR3 region: CASSLLAGGSNTGELFF. CDR3 nucleotide sequence: TGTGCCAGCAGCTTGTTAGCGGGGGGATCGAACACCGGGGAGCTGTTTTTT.

This clone was seen a handful of times. V usage is TRBV2 and J usage is TRBJ1-2; D is perhaps TRBD1 (6 bases). Between the trimmed V and J ends, which lost 5 bases and 2 bases, there was a span of 9 bases. The germline gives CDR1 SNHLY, CDR2 FYNNEI. The CDR3 runs to 13 residues. CDR3 loop: CASSSGENYGYTF. The CDR3 DNA follows: TGTGCCAGCAGTTCAGGGGAGAACTATGGCTACACCTTC. Looking up the rest from reference TRBV2 and TRBJ1-2 gives the full variable domain: EPEVTQTPSHQVTQMGQEVILRCVPISNHLYFYWYRQILGQKVEFLVSFYNNEISEKSEIFDDQFSVERPDGSNFTLKIRSTKLEDSAMYFCASSSGENYGYTFGSGTRLTVV.

The table lists this clone with a few counts. This chain links TRBV7-9 with TRBJ1-2, with TRBD1 matching over 8 bases. The CDR3 spans 15 residues. Germline V gene lookup returns CDR1 SEHNR and CDR2 FQNEAQ (reference sequence). Trimming at V came to 5 bases and at J to 4 bases, leaving 9 bases not matched to a gene. This chain's CDR3 is CASSDAGTGIYGYTF. CDR3 sequence (DNA): TGTGCCAGCAGCGACGCCGGGACAGGCATCTATGGCTACACCTTC.

The rearrangement joins TRBV27 to TRBJ1-1; 10 bases fit TRBD1. CDR3 length: 15 amino acids. Unmatched junction bases numbered 12, after V lost 5 bases and J lost 9 bases. Germline CDR1 MNHEY, CDR2 SMNVEV (reference sequence). CDR3: CASSPDRGQNKKAFF. The DNA for the CDR3 is TGTGCCAGCAGTCCCGACAGGGGGCAAAACAAGAAAGCTTTCTTT.

This sequence joins TRBV6-5 and TRBJ1-2; tentative D call: TRBD1 (6 bases). CDR1 MNHEY and CDR2 SVGAGI come from the germline V gene. The CDR3 spans 14 residues. V lost 8 bases and J 1 base, leaving 14 bases between the germline ends. CDR3 DNA sequence: TGTGCCAGCTGCCGCGGGGGGCTTAACTATGGCTACACCTTC. It encodes CASCRGGLNYGYTF.

The count of this clone is one. V gene TRBV2 combines with J gene TRBJ2-3; 9 positions agree with TRBD2. From germline, CDR1 is SNHLY and CDR2 FYNNEI. The CDR3 length is 15 residues. The V segment lost 3 bases and the J segment 4 bases; nucleotides outside the gene matches: 5. CDR3 protein: CASSESSGVPDTQYF. The CDR3 DNA reads TGTGCCAGCAGTGAGTCTAGCGGGGTACCAGATACGCAGTATTTT.

The chain recombines TRBV6-5 with TRBJ1-2; no reliable D call. Germline V gene data show CDR1 as MNHEY and CDR2 as SVGAGI. V lost 0 bases, J lost 1 base, and 6 bases lay in between. There are 14 residues in the CDR3. CDR3 amino acids: CASSYSLNNYGYTF. The CDR3 DNA is TGTGCCAGCAGTTACTCGTTAAATAACTATGGCTACACCTTC.

This clone has only one observation. The chain links TRBV5-1 to TRBJ2-5, with TRBD1 matching over 10 bases. This CDR3 is built from 14 residues. The J segment lost 5 bases and the V segment lost 5 bases, leaving 6 bases of the junction unmatched. Germline V gives CDR1 SGHRS, CDR2 YFSETQ. The CDR3 bases are TGCGCCAGCAGGGCCCTGGACAGGGGGGAGACCCAGTACTTC. Translated, it gives CASRALDRGETQYF.

The chain has TRBV7-9 and TRBJ1-5; D is ambiguous. Deletions cut 3 bases from V and 5 bases from J, with 17 bases between. CDR1 is SEHNR and CDR2 is FQNEAQ in the germline V gene (reference sequence). The CDR3 runs to 16 residues. The CDR3 here is CASSFSAGVNDQPQHF. Written as DNA, the CDR3 is TGTGCCAGCAGCTTCTCAGCCGGGGTTAACGATCAGCCCCAGCATTTT.

V is TRBV7-8 and J is TRBJ1-5; D gene uncertain. V gave up 1 base and J gave up 4 bases, with 5 bases separating them. Germline-derived CDR1 and CDR2 are SGHVS and FQNEAQ. The CDR3 loop spans 13 amino acids. CDR3: CASSLGRNQPQHF. CDR3 bases: TGTGCCAGCAGCTTAGGACGGAATCAGCCCCAGCATTTT.

The CDR3 here is CASSPMRNTEAFF. CDR3 bases: TGCGCCAGCAGCCCGATGAGAAACACTGAAGCTTTCTTT. V is TRBV4-1 and J is TRBJ1-1; no firm D call. CDR3 size: 13 residues. From germline, CDR1 is MGHRA and CDR2 YSYEKL. Trimming removed 4 bases from V and 2 bases from J, with 8 bases in between.

The rearrangement uses TRBV6-5 and TRBJ1-5, with D perhaps matching TRBD1 (6 bases). CDR1 is MNHEY and CDR2 is SVGAGI in the germline V gene. This CDR3 has 14 amino acids. V lost 6 bases and J 1 base, leaving 10 bases between the germline ends. CDR3 bases: TGTGCCAGCAGGAGGGGGGGGAGCAATCAGCCCCAGCATTTT. As protein: CASRRGGSNQPQHF.

This chain connects TRBV5-5 to TRBJ1-6; D gene unclear. The germline V and J ends were trimmed by 6 bases and 7 bases, with 14 bases remaining between them. This CDR3 contains 14 residues. Looked up from germline, CDR1 is SGHKS and CDR2 is YYEKEE (reference sequence). CDR3 bases: TGTGCCAGCACCTCGAGGTTACCGAATTCACCCCTCCACTTT. This translates into CASTSRLPNSPLHF.

V is TRBV10-2 and J is TRBJ2-1; 9 positions match TRBD1. Germline loops: CDR1 WSHSY, CDR2 SAAADI. V lost 2 bases and J lost 1; bases outside the gene matches: 3. The CDR3 is made up of 16 amino acids. The DNA for the CDR3 is TGCGCCAGCAGTGAGATACAGGGGGCATCCTACAATGAGCAGTTCTTC. Its translation is CASSEIQGASYNEQFF.

The chain recombines TRBV9 with TRBJ1-2; D gene unclear. The germline V and J ends were trimmed by 0 bases and 6 bases, with 9 bases remaining between them. There are 13 residues in the CDR3. CDR1 and CDR2 from the germline V gene are SGDLS and YYNGEE. The CDR3 bases are TGTGCCAGCAGCGTAGGCCCCGGTGATGGCTACACCTTC. Encoded protein: CASSVGPGDGYTF.

V and J are TRBV15 and TRBJ2-1, with TRBD2 matching over 11 bases. With 3 bases clipped from V and 7 bases from J, the junction kept 8 bases outside the gene matches. Germline V lookup: CDR1 LNHNV, CDR2 YYDKDF (reference sequence). The CDR3 is made up of 16 amino acids. The CDR3 nucleotides are TGTGCCACCAGCAGGCTAGCGGGGGGCCAGGGGAATGAGCAGTTCTTC. This codes for CATSRLAGGQGNEQFF.

This sequence joins TRBV6-1 and TRBJ1-2; D not certain. From germline, CDR1 is MNHNS and CDR2 SASEGT. The CDR3 loop spans 10 amino acids. V was trimmed by 4 bases and J by 6 bases, leaving 3 bases between them. The CDR3 sequence: CASSVHGYTF. The CDR3 DNA is TGTGCCAGCAGTGTCCATGGCTACACCTTC.

This clone has a handful of counts. The gene calls are TRBV19 and TRBJ1-2; no clear D. The ends were cut back, 0 bases at V and 13 bases at J, with 12 bases in the middle. This CDR3 is built from 12 residues. CDR1 is LNHDA, CDR2 SQIVND, per germline (reference sequence). CDR3 DNA sequence: TGTGCCAGTAGTATAGATCGGCAGGCGACCACCTTC. Amino acids: CASSIDRQATTF.

The chain carries TRBV5-4 and TRBJ2-3; 11 bases align to TRBD2. The ends lost 4 bases at V and 5 bases at J; junction bases unmatched: 15. Germline CDR1 SGHNT, CDR2 YYREEE (reference sequence). The CDR3 covers 18 residues. In DNA form, the CDR3 reads TGTGCCAGCAGCCCCTATGCGATAGCGGGGGGGGTGGAAGATACGCAGTATTTT. Translating gives CASSPYAIAGGVEDTQYF.

V and J are TRBV6-1 and TRBJ1-5; D uncertain. Germline loops: CDR1 MNHNS, CDR2 SASEGT. The CDR3 is 14 amino acids. V lost 4 bases and J lost 4, with 11 bases in between. CDR3 protein: CASSARHPNQPQHF. The CDR3 DNA reads as TGTGCCAGCAGTGCAAGGCACCCAAATCAGCCCCAGCATTTT.

The rearrangement uses TRBV9 and TRBJ2-7, with TRBD2 matching over 9 bases. Unmatched junction bases numbered 8, after V lost 6 bases and J lost 1 base. CDR1 is SGDLS and CDR2 is YYNGEE in the germline V gene. CDR3 length: 15 amino acids. The CDR3 DNA reads as TGTGCCAGCACCCCAGGGGCGGGGGGGTCCTACGAGCAGTACTTC. It encodes CASTPGAGGSYEQYF.

This clone came up once. The CDR3 coding sequence is TGCAGTGCTAGAGATTCGGATACGCAGTATTTT. Encoded protein: CSARDSDTQYF. V is TRBV20-1 and J is TRBJ2-3; D is uncertain. The V end was cut by 0 bases, the J end by 6 bases, with 4 bases between. The germline V gene has CDR1 DFQATT and CDR2 SNEGSKA (reference sequence). The CDR3 is 11 residues long.

Here the CDR3 reads CASSTSGTDYGYTF. CDR3 nucleotide sequence: TGTGCCAGCAGCACATCCGGGACGGACTATGGCTACACCTTC. The chain uses TRBV5-6 and TRBJ1-2, with D perhaps TRBD1 (5 bases). This CDR3 region has 14 residues. Germline values: CDR1 SGHDT, CDR2 YYEEEE. Deletions cut 4 bases from V and 3 bases from J, with 13 bases between.

This chain connects TRBV30 to TRBJ1-1; D ambiguous. The CDR3 loop spans 14 amino acids. Trimming removed 3 bases at V and 5 bases at J, with 16 bases between. The germline V gene has CDR1 GTSNPN and CDR2 SVGIG (reference sequence). In nucleotides, the CDR3 is TGTGCCTGGAGCCTACATTCCGTTTGGACTGAAGCTTTCTTT. Translating gives CAWSLHSVWTEAFF.